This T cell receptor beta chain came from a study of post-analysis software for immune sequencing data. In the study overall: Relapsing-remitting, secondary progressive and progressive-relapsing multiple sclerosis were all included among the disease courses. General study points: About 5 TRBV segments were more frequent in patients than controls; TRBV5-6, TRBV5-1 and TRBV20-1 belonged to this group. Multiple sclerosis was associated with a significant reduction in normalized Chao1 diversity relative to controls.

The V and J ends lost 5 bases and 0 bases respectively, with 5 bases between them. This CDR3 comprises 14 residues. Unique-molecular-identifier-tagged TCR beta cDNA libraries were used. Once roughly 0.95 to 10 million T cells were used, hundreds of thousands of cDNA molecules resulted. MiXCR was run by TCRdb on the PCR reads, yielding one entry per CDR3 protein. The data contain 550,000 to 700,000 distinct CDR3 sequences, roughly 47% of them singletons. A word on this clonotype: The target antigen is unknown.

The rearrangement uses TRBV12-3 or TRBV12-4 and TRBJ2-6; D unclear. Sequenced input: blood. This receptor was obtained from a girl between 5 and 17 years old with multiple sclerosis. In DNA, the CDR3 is TGTGCCAGCAGTCCCTACTCTGGGGCCAACGTCCTGACTTTC. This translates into CASSPYSGANVLTF.